The clone carrying this T cell receptor beta chain was seen a few times. Trimming cost V 4 bases and J 14 bases, with 18 bases left between them. The CDR3 covers 13 residues. These data belong to a study of CD8+ T cells in alopecia areata. Isolated RNA was reverse transcribed into cDNA used as the sequencing template. Sequenced by immunoSEQ multiplex PCR; TCRdb stores in-frame clones only, minus some. Among approximately 91,000 clones listed, roughly two fifths were seen once. The sample taken for sequencing was CD4+ T cells sorted from blood. The V call is TRBV23-1, the J call TRBJ2-1; D is unresolved. TRBV23-1 is classed as an ORF, of uncertain function. The clonotype comes from a human donor with alopecia areata. Written as DNA, the CDR3 is TGCGCCAGCAGTCCCCACTCTCGTGGGATGGAGTTCTTC. Translation gives CASSPHSRGMEFF.